A selection of T cell receptor beta chains follows, all from one sample in a study of blood T cell repertoires in COVID-19. Assay: immunoSEQ multiplex PCR; the TCRdb copy retains only in-frame clones and omits some. Here the sample spans around 250,000 clones, around four fifths being singletons. Sequenced: peripheral blood. Source of these receptors: a man aged 30-40 years who had recovered from COVID-19. Both conserved end residues are part of each CDR3. The D gene is left open where the match is weak. A clone size is listed for some rows: how often the clone was seen (once, few, many), or a class if it is expanded.

size | J | D | V | CDR3 | DNA
few | TRBJ1-1 | TRBD1 | TRBV5-4 | CASSPRQGVAEAFF | TGTGCCAGCAGCCCTCGACAGGGGGTCGCTGAAGCTTTCTTT
. | TRBJ1-1 | . | TRBV6-5 | CASSSRTAPMNTEAFF | TGTGCCAGCAGTTCCCGGACAGCCCCTATGAACACTGAAGCTTTCTTT
many | TRBJ1-1 | . | TRBV7-9 | CASRPNRVSNTEAFF | TGTGCCAGCAGACCGAACAGGGTTTCCAACACTGAAGCTTTCTTT
. | TRBJ2-3 | . | TRBV10-2 | CASSAPTDTQYF | TGCGCCAGCAGTGCCCCGACAGATACGCAGTATTTT
. | TRBJ1-4 | . | TRBV5-4 | CASSLSPGTGEKLFF | TGTGCCAGCAGCTTGTCTCCAGGGACTGGTGAAAAACTGTTTTTT
few | TRBJ2-5 | TRBD2 | TRBV19 | CASSRVAGFMETQYF | TGTGCCAGTAGTAGGGTAGCGGGGTTTATGGAGACCCAGTACTTC
. | TRBJ2-2 | . | TRBV6-1 | CASSEQPRADTGELFF | TGTGCCAGCAGTGAGCAACCCAGGGCTGACACCGGGGAGCTGTTTTTT
. | TRBJ2-5 | TRBD1 | TRBV23-1 | CASSHNRAGGKGTQYF | TGCGCCAGCAGTCACAATCGGGCAGGGGGCAAAGGGACCCAGTACTTC
. | TRBJ1-2 | . | TRBV5-1 | CASSFRDGGTTIYGYTF | TGCGCCAGCAGCTTCAGGGACGGGGGAACAACAATCTATGGCTACACCTTC
few | TRBJ2-3 | TRBD2 | TRBV6-5 | CASDSSGGTPDTQYF | TGTGCCAGCGACTCTAGCGGGGGGACGCCAGATACGCAGTATTTT
. | TRBJ2-2 | TRBD2 | TRBV2 | CASRPLAGPTGELFF | TGTGCCAGCCGACCACTAGCGGGCCCGACCGGGGAGCTGTTTTTT
. | TRBJ2-5 | TRBD2 | TRBV15 | CATSRLAGPQETQYF | TGTGCCACCAGCAGACTAGCGGGGCCACAAGAGACCCAGTACTTC
many | TRBJ1-5 | . | TRBV27 | CASSLSAGGNQPQHF | TGTGCCAGCAGTCTCTCGGCAGGGGGCAATCAGCCCCAGCATTTT
. | TRBJ1-1 | . | TRBV5-1 | CASNARGMNTEAFF | TGCGCCAGCAACGCTAGGGGAATGAACACTGAAGCTTTCTTT
. | TRBJ1-1 | . | TRBV7-2 | CASSLVANTNTEAFF | TGTGCCAGCAGCTTAGTAGCGAATACGAACACTGAAGCTTTCTTT
. | TRBJ1-2 | . | TRBV7-9 | CASSLGQLSLYGYTF | TGTGCCAGCAGCTTGGGACAACTTTCTCTATACGGCTACACCTTC
. | TRBJ1-4 | TRBD1 | TRBV5-1 | CASSPLQGATNEKLFF | TGCGCCAGCAGCCCATTACAGGGGGCAACTAATGAAAAACTGTTTTTT
. | TRBJ1-1 | . | TRBV27 | CASSKNRHMNTEAFF | TGTGCCAGCAGCAAAAACAGGCATATGAACACTGAAGCTTTCTTT
. | TRBJ2-1 | TRBD2 | TRBV6-4 | CASSEGLAGGNEQFF | TGTGCCAGCAGTGAAGGACTAGCGGGGGGGAATGAGCAGTTCTTC
. | TRBJ1-5 | . | TRBV5-1 | CASSLAPSGNQPQHF | TGCGCCAGCAGCTTGGCTCCTAGCGGCAATCAGCCCCAGCATTTT
. | TRBJ1-2 | TRBD1 | TRBV5-1 | CASSLSGQGADGYTF | TGCGCCAGCAGCTTGTCAGGACAGGGGGCCGACGGCTACACCTTC
. | TRBJ1-4 | TRBD1 | TRBV28 | CASRGGEGEKLFF | TGTGCCAGCAGAGGGGGCGAGGGCGAAAAACTGTTTTTT
. | TRBJ2-3 | TRBD1 | TRBV7-8 | CASSFSTGQADTDTQYF | TGTGCCAGCAGCTTTTCTACGGGACAGGCCGACACAGATACGCAGTATTTT
. | TRBJ1-2 | TRBD1 | TRBV4-1 | CASSRLGLQGAGGYTF | TGCGCCAGCAGCCGCCTGGGACTACAGGGGGCTGGAGGCTACACCTTC
. | TRBJ2-1 | . | TRBV20-1 | CSARAQNEQFF | TGCAGTGCTAGAGCCCAGAATGAGCAGTTCTTC
. | TRBJ1-6 | . | TRBV5-1 | CASKGTGRGSSPLHF | TGCGCCAGCAAGGGGACCGGGAGAGGCAGTTCACCCCTCCACTTT
. | TRBJ1-2 | . | TRBV25-1 | CASRSTEGYTF | TGTGCCAGCAGAAGCACCGAGGGCTACACCTTC
. | TRBJ2-5 | . | TRBV6-5 | CASSRRGVVGTQYF | TGTGCCAGCAGTCGGCGAGGCGTCGTCGGAACCCAGTACTTC
once | TRBJ2-3 | TRBD2 | TRBV2 | CASKIPAGVTDTQYF | TGTGCCAGCAAAATTCCGGCGGGGGTTACAGATACGCAGTATTTT
. | TRBJ2-3 | . | TRBV27 | CASSVSDTDTQYF | TGTGCCAGCAGCGTATCAGACACAGATACGCAGTATTTT
once | TRBJ1-3 | TRBD1 | TRBV6-6 | CASSQKTGGSLGNTIYF | TGTGCCAGCAGTCAAAAGACAGGGGGCTCCTTGGGAAACACCATATATTTT
. | TRBJ2-5 | TRBD2 | TRBV28 | CASRPGGETQYF | TGTGCCAGCAGGCCGGGGGGGGAGACCCAGTACTTC
. | TRBJ2-7 | TRBD1 | TRBV2 | CASSETGDRKYEQYF | TGTGCCAGCAGTGAAACAGGGGATCGTAAGTACGAGCAGTACTTC
. | TRBJ2-3 | . | TRBV9 | CASSVGSKDTQYF | TGTGCCAGCAGCGTAGGTTCAAAAGATACGCAGTATTTT
. | TRBJ2-7 | . | TRBV5-4 | CASSLGGRGEQYF | TGTGCCAGCAGCTTGGGGGGTAGGGGGGAGCAGTACTTC
. | TRBJ1-1 | . | TRBV2 | CASSPGYAPEAFF | TGTGCCAGCAGCCCAGGGTATGCTCCTGAAGCTTTCTTT
. | TRBJ2-7 | TRBD2 | TRBV19 | CASRLAGDYEQYF | TGTGCCAGTAGACTAGCGGGGGACTACGAGCAGTACTTC
. | TRBJ1-5 | . | TRBV7-8 | CASSPDSSNQPQHF | TGTGCCAGCAGCCCCGACAGTAGCAATCAGCCCCAGCATTTT
. | TRBJ1-1 | . | TRBV28 | CASSLGTINTEAFF | TGTGCCAGCAGTTTAGGCACGATAAACACTGAAGCTTTCTTT
. | TRBJ2-1 | . | TRBV6-5 | CASSYGGNEQFF | TGTGCCAGCAGTTACGGGGGGAATGAGCAGTTCTTC
. | TRBJ2-3 | TRBD2 | TRBV5-1 | CASSLAVAGGSTDTQYF | TGCGCCAGCAGCTTGGCCGTAGCGGGGGGCAGCACAGATACGCAGTATTTT
. | TRBJ2-3 | TRBD1 | TRBV2 | CASSTGGADTQYF | TGTGCCAGCAGTACAGGGGGAGCAGATACGCAGTATTTT
. | TRBJ2-7 | . | TRBV14 | CASSRGRDRKKLYEQYF | TGTGCCAGCAGCCGAGGGCGGGACCGTAAAAAGCTCTACGAGCAGTACTTC
. | TRBJ1-1 | TRBD1 | TRBV3-1/TRBV3-2 | CASSRDRLEAFF | TGTGCCAGCAGCCGGGACAGACTAGAAGCTTTCTTT
. | TRBJ1-5 | . | TRBV5-1 | CASSLEGGGNQPQHF | TGCGCCAGCAGCTTGGAGGGCGGGGGGAATCAGCCCCAGCATTTT
once | TRBJ2-2 | . | TRBV5-1 | CASKEVGSTITGELFF | TGCGCCAGCAAGGAGGTGGGGTCCACAATCACCGGGGAGCTGTTTTTT
. | TRBJ1-5 | . | TRBV7-9 | CASSLTGQQPQHF | TGTGCCAGCAGCTTAACAGGGCAGCAGCCCCAGCATTTT
. | TRBJ2-1 | . | TRBV10-2 | CASSPATGLTSYNEQFF | TGCGCCAGCAGCCCCGCGACAGGCCTTACCTCCTACAATGAGCAGTTCTTC
. | TRBJ2-1 | . | TRBV7-2 | CASTQGGIYNEQFF | TGTGCCAGCACCCAAGGCGGGATTTACAATGAGCAGTTCTTC
. | TRBJ1-6 | . | TRBV10-1 | CASSYSYNSPLHF | TGCGCCAGCAGTTACAGCTATAATTCACCCCTCCACTTT
. | TRBJ2-5 | . | TRBV7-3 | CASSLRPDLQETQYF | TGTGCCAGCAGCTTAAGGCCAGATCTTCAAGAGACCCAGTACTTC
. | TRBJ2-2 | . | TRBV9 | CASSPGGYTGELFF | TGTGCCAGCAGCCCAGGCGGGTACACCGGGGAGCTGTTTTTT
. | TRBJ1-5 | . | TRBV2 | CASSEARVGPLVAQHF | TGTGCCAGCAGTGAAGCGAGGGTTGGGCCCTTGGTGGCCCAGCATTTT
. | TRBJ1-1 | . | TRBV5-1 | CASSSTGMNTEAFF | TGCGCCAGCAGCTCGACAGGCATGAACACTGAAGCTTTCTTT
. | TRBJ1-5 | . | TRBV19 | CASSIGDQGLIYSNQPQHF | TGTGCCAGTAGTATAGGTGATCAAGGACTGATCTATAGCAATCAGCCCCAGCATTTT
. | TRBJ1-4 | . | TRBV19 | CASSMGIPGEKLFF | TGTGCCAGTAGTATGGGCATTCCTGGAGAAAAACTGTTTTTT
. | TRBJ2-1 | . | TRBV12-3/TRBV12-4 | CASRGNEQFF | TGTGCCAGCCGGGGGAATGAGCAGTTCTTC
. | TRBJ1-5 | . | TRBV7-8 | CASSLSRGHQSAQHF | TGTGCCAGCAGCTTAAGCCGGGGACACCAATCAGCCCAGCATTTT
. | TRBJ2-5 | . | TRBV24-1 | CATSEGAEETQYF | TGTGCCACCAGTGAGGGGGCCGAAGAGACCCAGTACTTC